This T cell receptor beta chain was recorded in a study of blood T cell repertoires in COVID-19. About the research overall: Samples representing acute and convalescent COVID-19 were sourced from the United States, Italy and Spain. The analysed material was cDNA or gDNA that came from T cells, B-cell-depleted T cells, or PBMCs.

Authors' processing steps: Amplification from reference gene primers served as the basis for estimated nucleated cell counts. Clones were sequenced by immunoSEQ multiplex PCR, and TCRdb holds only the in-frame ones, with some missing. From that table come the V and J calls and clone size; the DNA was used to work out D and trimming. This table holds over 55,000 clones, about 86% found once. V lost 5 bases to trimming and J lost 7 bases, with 17 bases between them. CDR3 length: 15 amino acids. Per the germline V gene, CDR1 is MDHEN and CDR2 is SYDVKM. This chain links TRBV28 with TRBJ2-2; D is possibly TRBD1 (6 bases). The sequence derives from a man in his fifties with active COVID-19. Sample: peripheral blood. The CDR3 DNA reads TGTGCCAGCAGTCCGACGGTTGAGGGGGTCGGGGAGCTGTTTTTT. Its protein product is CASSPTVEGVGELFF.